A single sample gave rise to the 21 T cell receptor beta chains below, sequenced in a study of spatial heterogeneity in lung cancer. The time point: blood at routine non-recurrence follow-up after resection. Unsorted whole RNA of tumor, nontumor lung or frozen PBMC was sequenced. MiXCR was run by TCRdb on the 5' RACE reads, yielding one entry per CDR3 protein. The sample has around 120,000 distinct CDR3 sequences; 12% are singletons. The sequencing here drew on PBMCs, taken at follow-up. These receptors came from a male donor with early-stage non-small cell lung cancer.

The chain carries TRBV14 and TRBJ2-2; D gene uncertain. This CDR3 has 16 residues. V dropped 6 bases and J dropped 7 bases, with 21 bases sitting between them. Per the germline V gene, CDR1 is SGHDN and CDR2 is FVKESK. The CDR3 here is CASRSFDTPTGGELFF. The CDR3 bases are TGTGCCAGCAGGTCTTTCGACACCCCAACCGGCGGGGAGCTGTTTTTT.

This clonotype was counted between two and nine times. V and J are TRBV7-8 and TRBJ1-2, with a tentative D call TRBD1 (5 bases). The V end lost 1 base, the J end lost 8 bases, and 11 bases lay between the germline ends. CDR1 and CDR2 (germline): SGHVS, FQNEAQ. CDR3 length: 13 amino acids. CDR3 nucleotide sequence: TGTGCCAGCAGCTTAGGGTCAGGGAGCGGCTACACCTTC. Translation gives CASSLGSGSGYTF.

There are a few counts of this clonotype. The rearrangement uses TRBV24-1 and TRBJ1-1; D gene uncertain. Germline V gene data show CDR1 as KGHDR and CDR2 as SFDVKD. V lost 3 bases and J 0 bases, leaving 7 bases between the germline ends. The CDR3 contains 14 residues. The CDR3 DNA reads TGTGCCACCAGTGATCCATCAGTGAACACTGAAGCTTTCTTT. Translating it yields CATSDPSVNTEAFF.

This clonotype was recorded at least ten times. The rearrangement joins TRBV2 to TRBJ2-5; 7 positions agree with TRBD1. The CDR3 runs to 13 residues. Germline V gives CDR1 SNHLY, CDR2 FYNNEI. The V and J ends lost 3 bases and 3 bases, in that order; junction bases with no gene match: 1. This chain's CDR3 is CASSEGTEETQYF. In DNA, the CDR3 is TGTGCCAGCAGTGAGGGGACAGAAGAGACCCAGTACTTC.

This clonotype was picked up many times. V is TRBV25-1 and J is TRBJ1-6; D ambiguous. The CDR3 consists of 13 residues. V lost 1 base and J 10 bases, leaving 8 bases between the germline ends. CDR1 and CDR2 (germline): MGHDK, SYGVNS. The CDR3 nucleotides read TGTGCCAGCAGTGAATTGGAGGTCTCACCCCTCCACTTT. It codes for CASSELEVSPLHF.

This clonotype was found a few times. The chain is built from TRBV20-1 and TRBJ1-5; TRBD1 agrees at 8 bases. The V and J ends lost 5 bases and 5 bases, in that order; junction bases with no gene match: 11. Per germline, CDR1 DFQATT and CDR2 SNEGSKA (reference sequence). The CDR3 length is 15 residues. The CDR3 DNA is TGCAGTGCTCTCCGACAGGGGCGCAGGGATCAGCCCCAGCATTTT. As protein: CSALRQGRRDQPQHF.

For the CDR3, the DNA is TGTGCCAGCAGTTACTCTCTAGGGAGGCGGTATAATTCACCCCTCCACTTT. Its translation: CASSYSLGRRYNSPLHF. V usage is TRBV6-6 and J usage is TRBJ1-6; D ambiguous. Germline V gene data show CDR1 as MNHNY and CDR2 as SVGAGI (reference sequence). V was shortened by 0 bases and J by 4 bases, with 13 bases between the two germline ends. The CDR3 is 17 amino acids.

The rearrangement uses TRBV6-1 and TRBJ1-2, with a possible D match to TRBD1 (5 bases). This CDR3 is built from 15 residues. Trimming removed 8 bases at V and 0 bases at J, with 16 bases between. From germline, CDR1 is MNHNS and CDR2 SASEGT. The DNA for the CDR3 is TGTGCCAGCTTGGGGAGTGGGGGACCTAACTATGGCTACACCTTC. This translates into CASLGSGGPNYGYTF.

This clonotype was found a few times. The chain combines TRBV11-2 with TRBJ2-7; TRBD1 is a possible D gene (5 bases). CDR3 length equals 13 residues. Looked up from germline, CDR1 is SGHAT and CDR2 is FQNNGV. V lost 6 bases to trimming and J lost 1 base, with 10 bases between them. The CDR3: CASRADSSYEQYF. The DNA of the CDR3 is TGTGCCAGCAGAGCAGACAGTTCCTACGAGCAGTACTTC. The complete variable domain, with remaining parts taken from reference TRBV11-2 and TRBJ2-7, reads EAGVAQSPRYKIIEKRQSVAFWCNPISGHATLYWYQQILGQGPKLLIQFQNNGVVDDSQLPKDRFSAERLKGVDSTLKIQPAKLEDSAVYLCASRADSSYEQYFGPGTRLTVT.

This clonotype was observed at least ten times. This chain uses TRBV5-1 with TRBJ2-1; 8 positions agree with TRBD1. Germline V gives CDR1 SGHRS, CDR2 YFSETQ. This CDR3 comprises 14 residues. J was trimmed by 7 bases and V by 0 bases; bases with no gene match: 3. The chain's CDR3 is CASSLEQGGNEQFF. The DNA of the CDR3 is TGCGCCAGCAGCTTGGAACAGGGGGGAAATGAGCAGTTCTTC.

This clonotype was counted a few times. This CDR3 is CASSGETGQSPLHF. The CDR3 DNA is TGTGCCAGCAGCGGGGAGACAGGGCAATCACCCCTCCACTTT. V usage is TRBV9 and J usage is TRBJ1-6; 7 nucleotides align to TRBD1. CDR3 length equals 14 residues. The V gene's germline CDR1 is SGDLS and CDR2 YYNGEE. V gave up 3 bases and J gave up 10 bases; unmatched junction bases: 7.

This clonotype was counted ten times or more. The CDR3 nucleotides are TGTGCCAGCATCGGAGGGGACTATGGCTACACCTTC. Translated: CASIGGDYGYTF. J is TRBJ1-2 and V is TRBV6-2 or TRBV6-3, with D maybe TRBD1 (5 bases). CDR3 size: 12 residues. V was shortened by 7 bases and J by 3 bases, with 9 bases between the two germline ends. The V gene's germline CDR1 is MNHEY and CDR2 SVGEGT.

This chain connects TRBV25-1 to TRBJ1-3; unclear D gene. V lost 2 bases, J lost 0 bases, and 8 bases lay in between. Germline V lookup: CDR1 MGHDK, CDR2 SYGVNS. The CDR3 is made up of 15 amino acids. CDR3 amino acids: CASSEGSLSGNTIYF. The CDR3 nucleotides are TGTGCCAGCAGTGAAGGTTCCCTCTCTGGAAACACCATATATTTT. Together with reference TRBV25-1 and TRBJ1-3, the CDR3 gives the full variable domain: EADIYQTPRYLVIGTGKKITLECSQTMGHDKMYWYQQDPGMELHLIHYSYGVNSTEKGDLSSESTVSRIRTEHFPLTLESARPSHTSQYLCASSEGSLSGNTIYFGEGSWLTVV.

On this clonotype itself: At one boundary the junction diverges from the germline segment, which might be a read error. The J gene is TRBJ2-1, the V gene TRBV12-5, with 7 positions matching TRBD2. CDR3 size: 16 residues. Germline lookup yields CDR1 LGHNT and CDR2 FRNRAP. CDR3 nucleotide sequence: TGTGCTAGTGGTCCCGGGGTGGGACGGGACTACAATGTGCAGTTCTTC. Its translation is CASGPGVGRDYNVQFF.

Only a few counts were recorded for this clonotype. The V gene is TRBV30, the J gene TRBJ2-3; D unclear. CDR3 length equals 13 residues. Germline CDR1 is GTSNPN and CDR2 is SVGIG (reference sequence). Trimming left V 2 bases short and J 4 bases short, with 10 bases between. CDR3 amino acids: CAWSNGIADTQYF. CDR3 DNA sequence: TGTGCCTGGAGTAACGGAATCGCAGATACGCAGTATTTT.

A few counts support this clonotype. The genes are TRBV3-1 and TRBJ1-6; tentatively, D is TRBD1 (5 bases). V lost 4 bases and J 9 bases, leaving 16 bases between the germline ends. Germline CDR1 LGHDT, CDR2 YNNKEL (reference sequence). The CDR3 is made up of 15 amino acids. Written as DNA, the CDR3 is TGTGCCAGCAGCCGAGGGGCAGACGGGACTTCACCCCTCCACTTT. Encoded protein: CASSRGADGTSPLHF.

This clonotype was seen more than once but under ten times. The V and J genes are TRBV11-2 and TRBJ1-3; D might be TRBD1 (6 bases). The length of the CDR3 is 15 residues. The germline CDR1 and CDR2 sequences are SGHAT and FQNNGV. V was cut by 5 bases and J by 3 bases, with 14 bases left in between. The CDR3 DNA follows: TGTGCCAGCAGCCTAGTTGGGGGCCTTGGAAACACCATATATTTT. Encoded protein: CASSLVGGLGNTIYF.

This clonotype was seen only a few times. V usage is TRBV20-1 and J usage is TRBJ2-1, with 10 bases lining up with TRBD2. The V gene end was trimmed by 0 bases and the J gene end by 11 bases; junction bases not matched to a gene: 16. From germline, CDR1 is DFQATT and CDR2 SNEGSKA (reference sequence). This CDR3 has 17 amino acids. Here the CDR3 reads CSARESSGGAPTRKQFF. In DNA form, the CDR3 reads TGCAGTGCTAGAGAGTCTAGCGGGGGCGCCCCTACAAGGAAGCAGTTCTTC.

This clonotype was recorded only once. V usage is TRBV7-9 and J usage is TRBJ2-5, with 11 bases that match TRBD1. After removal of 5 bases from V and 5 bases from J, the junction contained 7 bases not matched to a gene. The CDR3 spans 15 residues. Germline CDR1 SEHNR, CDR2 FQNEAQ (reference sequence). The CDR3 is CASSDRDRGSETQYF. The CDR3 DNA reads TGTGCCAGCAGCGACCGGGACAGGGGGAGTGAGACCCAGTACTTC.

This chain links TRBV7-3 with TRBJ2-5; no firm D call. V lost 4 bases and J lost 1, with 13 bases in between. Germline V gives CDR1 SGHTA, CDR2 FQGTGA. The CDR3 totals 15 residues. CDR3 protein: CASSSQGRPQETQYF. For the CDR3, the DNA is TGTGCCAGCAGCTCCCAAGGACGGCCCCAAGAGACCCAGTACTTC.

This clonotype was detected many times. The rearrangement joins TRBV18 to TRBJ2-1; perhaps TRBD1 as D (7 bases). This CDR3 contains 13 residues. CDR1 KGHSH and CDR2 LQKENI come from the germline V gene. The germline V and J ends were trimmed by 3 bases and 10 bases, with 13 bases remaining between them. For the CDR3, the DNA is TGTGCCAGCTCACCGATCAGGGGGGTAGAGCAGTTCTTC. The encoded protein is CASSPIRGVEQFF.